This TCR beta chain stems from a study of CD8+CD57+ T cells in acquired aplastic anemia. Study information: The DNA of sorted CD4+ and CD8+ cells averaged about 3 ug.

On this clonotype itself: The antigen is undetermined.

According to the study, genomic DNA was the template for TCR beta VDJ and CDR3 profiling. From the reads, TCRdb called clonotypes with MiXCR, one entry per CDR3 protein. The data hold 120,000 or so distinct CDR3 sequences, with nearly 40% observed a single time. The CDR3 length is 16 residues. Germline lookup yields CDR1 MNHEY and CDR2 SVGAGI. V lost 0 bases and J lost 1, with 12 bases in between. Sequencing involved patients with CD8+CD57+ cell expansion previously shown by flow cytometry. Study findings and constraints: The same twenty-nine CD8+ CDR3 sequences occurred in patients and in controls.

The V and J genes are TRBV6-5 and TRBJ1-2; D not resolved. This clonotype was obtained from a human donor with aplastic anemia. Input material: sorted CD4+, CD8+, or CD8+CD57+ T cells (not recorded which) from PBMCs. Written as DNA, the CDR3 is TGTGCCAGCAGTTACTCGCAGAAACAATTTAACTATGGCTACACCTTC. It specifies CASSYSQKQFNYGYTF.